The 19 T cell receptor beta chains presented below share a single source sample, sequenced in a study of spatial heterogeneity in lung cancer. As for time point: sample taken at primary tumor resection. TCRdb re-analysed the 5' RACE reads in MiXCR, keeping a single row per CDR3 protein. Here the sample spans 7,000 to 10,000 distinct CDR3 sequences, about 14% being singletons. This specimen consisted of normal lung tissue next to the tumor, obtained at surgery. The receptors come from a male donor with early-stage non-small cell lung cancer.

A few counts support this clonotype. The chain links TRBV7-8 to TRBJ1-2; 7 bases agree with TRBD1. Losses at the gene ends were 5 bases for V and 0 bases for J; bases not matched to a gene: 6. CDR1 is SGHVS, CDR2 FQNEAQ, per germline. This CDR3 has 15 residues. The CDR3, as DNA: TGTGCCAGCAGCCGGCAGGGGGTAGCTAACTATGGCTACACCTTC. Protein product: CASSRQGVANYGYTF. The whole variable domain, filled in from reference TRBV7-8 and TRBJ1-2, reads GAGVSQSPRYKVAKRGQDVALRCDPISGHVSLFWYQQALGQGPEFLTYFQNEAQLDKSGLPSDRFFAERPEGSVSTLKIQRTQQEDSAVYLCASSRQGVANYGYTFGSGTRLTVV.

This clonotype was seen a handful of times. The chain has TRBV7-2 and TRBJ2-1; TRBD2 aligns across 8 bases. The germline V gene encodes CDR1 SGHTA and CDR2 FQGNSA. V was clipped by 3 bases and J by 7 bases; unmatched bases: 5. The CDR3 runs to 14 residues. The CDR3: CASSFAGGRNEQFF. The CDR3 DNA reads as TGTGCCAGCAGCTTCGCGGGGGGAAGGAATGAGCAGTTCTTC.

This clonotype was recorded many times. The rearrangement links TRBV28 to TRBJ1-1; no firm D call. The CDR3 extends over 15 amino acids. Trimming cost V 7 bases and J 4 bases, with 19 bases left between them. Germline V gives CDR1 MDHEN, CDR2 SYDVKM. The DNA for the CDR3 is TGTGCCAGCAATGTGTTAGGCGTAGGGAGCACTGAAGCTTTCTTT. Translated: CASNVLGVGSTEAFF. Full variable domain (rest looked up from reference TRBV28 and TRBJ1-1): DVKVTQSSRYLVKRTGEKVFLECVQDMDHENMFWYRQDPGLGLRLIYFSYDVKMKEKGDIPEGYSVSREKKERFSLILESASTNQTSMYLCASNVLGVGSTEAFFGQGTRLTVV.

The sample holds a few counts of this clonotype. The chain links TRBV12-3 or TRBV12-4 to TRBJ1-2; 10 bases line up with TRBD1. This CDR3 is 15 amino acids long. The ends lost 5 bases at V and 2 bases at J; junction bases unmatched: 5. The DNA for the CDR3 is TGTGCCAGCAGTCCGCCGGGACAGGGGAACTATGGCTACACCTTC. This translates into CASSPPGQGNYGYTF.

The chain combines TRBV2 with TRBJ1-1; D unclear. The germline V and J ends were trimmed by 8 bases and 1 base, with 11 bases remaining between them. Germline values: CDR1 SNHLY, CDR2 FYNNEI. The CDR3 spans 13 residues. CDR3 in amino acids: CASAYSQNTEAFF. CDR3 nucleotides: TGTGCCAGCGCTTACAGCCAGAACACTGAAGCTTTCTTT.

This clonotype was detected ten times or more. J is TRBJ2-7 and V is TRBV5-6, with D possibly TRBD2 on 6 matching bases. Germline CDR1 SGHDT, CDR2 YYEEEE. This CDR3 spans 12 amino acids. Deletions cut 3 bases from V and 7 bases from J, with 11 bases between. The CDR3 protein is CASSSRRGEQYF. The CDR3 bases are TGTGCCAGCAGCTCGCGCCGGGGGGAGCAGTACTTC.

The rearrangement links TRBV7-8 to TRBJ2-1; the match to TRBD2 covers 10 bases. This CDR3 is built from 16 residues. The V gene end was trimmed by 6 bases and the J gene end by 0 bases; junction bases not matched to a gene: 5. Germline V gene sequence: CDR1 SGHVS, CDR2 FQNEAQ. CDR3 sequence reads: CASRELAGASYNEQFF. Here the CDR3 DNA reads TGTGCCAGCAGGGAGCTAGCGGGGGCCTCCTACAATGAGCAGTTCTTC.

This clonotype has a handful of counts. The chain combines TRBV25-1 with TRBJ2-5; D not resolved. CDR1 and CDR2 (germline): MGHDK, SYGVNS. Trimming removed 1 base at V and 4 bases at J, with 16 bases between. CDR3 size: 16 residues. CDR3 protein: CASSEFGRSEVETQYF. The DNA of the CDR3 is TGTGCCAGCAGTGAATTCGGACGGTCCGAAGTAGAGACCCAGTACTTC. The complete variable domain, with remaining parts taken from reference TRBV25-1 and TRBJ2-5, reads EADIYQTPRYLVIGTGKKITLECSQTMGHDKMYWYQQDPGMELHLIHYSYGVNSTEKGDLSSESTVSRIRTEHFPLTLESARPSHTSQYLCASSEFGRSEVETQYFGPGTRLLVL.

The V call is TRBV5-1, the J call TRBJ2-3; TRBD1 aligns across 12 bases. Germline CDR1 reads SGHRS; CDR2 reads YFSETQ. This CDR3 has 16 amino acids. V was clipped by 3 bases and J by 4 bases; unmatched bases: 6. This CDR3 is CASSSAGTGGADTQYF. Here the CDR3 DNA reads TGCGCCAGCAGCTCCGCCGGGACAGGGGGCGCAGATACGCAGTATTTT.

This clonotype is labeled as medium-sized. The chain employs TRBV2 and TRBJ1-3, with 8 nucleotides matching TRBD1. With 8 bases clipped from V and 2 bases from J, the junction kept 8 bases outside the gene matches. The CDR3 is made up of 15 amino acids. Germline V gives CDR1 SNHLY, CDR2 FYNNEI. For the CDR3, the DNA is TGTGCCAGCGCTCCTCGACAGGGGACTGGAAACACCATATATTTT. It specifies CASAPRQGTGNTIYF.

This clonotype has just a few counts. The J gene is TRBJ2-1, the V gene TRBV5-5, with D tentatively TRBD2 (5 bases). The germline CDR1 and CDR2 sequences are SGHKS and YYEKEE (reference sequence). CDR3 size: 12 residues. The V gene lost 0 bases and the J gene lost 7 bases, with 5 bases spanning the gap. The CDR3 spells CASSLAGNEQFF. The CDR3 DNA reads TGTGCCAGCAGCTTGGCGGGAAATGAGCAGTTCTTC.

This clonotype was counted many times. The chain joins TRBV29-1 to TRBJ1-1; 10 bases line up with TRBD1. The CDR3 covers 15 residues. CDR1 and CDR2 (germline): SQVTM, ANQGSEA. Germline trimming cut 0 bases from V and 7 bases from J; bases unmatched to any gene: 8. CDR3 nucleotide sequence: TGCAGCGTTGAAGAGTGGACAGGGGGAACAATTGAAGCTTTCTTT. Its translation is CSVEEWTGGTIEAFF.

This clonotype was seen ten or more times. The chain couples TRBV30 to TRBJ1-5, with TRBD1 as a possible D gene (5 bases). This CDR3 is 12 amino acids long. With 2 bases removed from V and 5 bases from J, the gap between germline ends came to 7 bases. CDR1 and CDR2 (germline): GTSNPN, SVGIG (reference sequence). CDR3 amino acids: CAWSKQDQPQHF. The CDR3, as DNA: TGTGCCTGGAGTAAACAGGATCAGCCCCAGCATTTT.

CDR3 region: CSATGEAKNIQYF. CDR3 DNA: TGCAGTGCTACGGGGGAAGCCAAAAACATTCAGTACTTC. V gene TRBV20-1 combines with J gene TRBJ2-4; D may be TRBD2 (6 bases). Germline CDR1 is DFQATT and CDR2 is SNEGSKA (reference sequence). The CDR3 is 13 amino acids. Trimming took off 4 bases at V and 0 bases at J, with 7 bases between the two ends.

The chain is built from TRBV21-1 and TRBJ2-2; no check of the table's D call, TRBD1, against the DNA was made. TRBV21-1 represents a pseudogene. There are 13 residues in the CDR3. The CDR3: CASSPPGSGELFF. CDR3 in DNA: TGTGCCAGCAGCCCCCCGGGTTCCGGGGAGCTGTTTTTT.

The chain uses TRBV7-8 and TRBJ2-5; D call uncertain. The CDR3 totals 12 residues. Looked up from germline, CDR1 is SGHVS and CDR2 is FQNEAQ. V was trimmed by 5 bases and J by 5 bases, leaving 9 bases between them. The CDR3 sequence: CASSRIQETQYF. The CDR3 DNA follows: TGTGCCAGCAGCCGTATCCAGGAGACCCAGTACTTC.

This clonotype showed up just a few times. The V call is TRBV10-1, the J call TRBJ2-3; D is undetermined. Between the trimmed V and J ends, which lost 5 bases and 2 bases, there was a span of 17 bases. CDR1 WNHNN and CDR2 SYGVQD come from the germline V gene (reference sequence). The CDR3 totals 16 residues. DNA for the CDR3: TGCGCCAGCAGTTCAGCCTGGGGAAGAACCACAGATACGCAGTATTTT. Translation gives CASSSAWGRTTDTQYF.

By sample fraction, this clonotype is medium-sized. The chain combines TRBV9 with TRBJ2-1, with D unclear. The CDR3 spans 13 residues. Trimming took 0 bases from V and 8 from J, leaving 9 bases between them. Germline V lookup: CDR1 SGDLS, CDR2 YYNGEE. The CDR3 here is CASSVEGFDEQFF. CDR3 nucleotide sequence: TGTGCCAGCAGCGTAGAAGGGTTCGATGAGCAGTTCTTC.

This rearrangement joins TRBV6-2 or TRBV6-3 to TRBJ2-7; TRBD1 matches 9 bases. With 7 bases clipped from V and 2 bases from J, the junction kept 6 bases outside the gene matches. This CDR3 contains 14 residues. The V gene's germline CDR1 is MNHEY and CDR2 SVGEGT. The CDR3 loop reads CASTPTGGTYEQYF. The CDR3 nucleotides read TGTGCCAGCACCCCGACAGGGGGGACCTACGAGCAGTACTTC.